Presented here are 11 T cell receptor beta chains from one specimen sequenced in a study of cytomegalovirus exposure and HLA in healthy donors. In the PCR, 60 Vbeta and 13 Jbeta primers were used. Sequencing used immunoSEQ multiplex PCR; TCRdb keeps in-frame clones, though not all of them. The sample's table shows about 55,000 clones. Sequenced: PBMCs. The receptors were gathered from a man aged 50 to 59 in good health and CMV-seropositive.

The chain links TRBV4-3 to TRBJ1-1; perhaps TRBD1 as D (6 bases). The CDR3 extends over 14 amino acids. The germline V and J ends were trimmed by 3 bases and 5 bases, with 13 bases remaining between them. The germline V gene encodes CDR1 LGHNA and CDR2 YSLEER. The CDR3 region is CASSQGGAWTEAFF. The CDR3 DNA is TGCGCCAGCAGCCAGGGGGGGGCCTGGACTGAAGCTTTCTTT.

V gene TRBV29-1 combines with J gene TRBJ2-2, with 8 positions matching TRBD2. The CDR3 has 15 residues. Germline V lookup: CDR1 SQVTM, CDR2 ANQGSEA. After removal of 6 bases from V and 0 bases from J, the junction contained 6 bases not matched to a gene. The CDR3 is CSVAPLAANTGELFF. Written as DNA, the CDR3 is TGCAGCGTCGCACCACTAGCGGCGAACACCGGGGAGCTGTTTTTT.

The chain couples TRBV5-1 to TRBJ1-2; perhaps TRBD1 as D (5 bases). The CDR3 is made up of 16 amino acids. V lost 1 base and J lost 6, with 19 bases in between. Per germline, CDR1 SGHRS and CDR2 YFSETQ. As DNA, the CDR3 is TGCGCCAGCAGCTTGTTTGGCCAGGACATGACGCATGGCTACACCTTC. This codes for CASSLFGQDMTHGYTF.

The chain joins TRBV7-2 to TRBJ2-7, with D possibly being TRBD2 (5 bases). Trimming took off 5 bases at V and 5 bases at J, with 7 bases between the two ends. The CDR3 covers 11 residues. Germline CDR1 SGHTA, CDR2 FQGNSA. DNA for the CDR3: TGTGCCAGCAGCCCTAGCCACGAGCAGTACTTC. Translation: CASSPSHEQYF. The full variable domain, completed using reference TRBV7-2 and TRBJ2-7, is GAGVSQSPSNKVTEKGKDVELRCDPISGHTALYWYRQSLGQGLEFLIYFQGNSAPDKSGLPSDRFSAERTGGSVSTLTIQRTQQEDSAVYLCASSPSHEQYFGPGTRLTVT.

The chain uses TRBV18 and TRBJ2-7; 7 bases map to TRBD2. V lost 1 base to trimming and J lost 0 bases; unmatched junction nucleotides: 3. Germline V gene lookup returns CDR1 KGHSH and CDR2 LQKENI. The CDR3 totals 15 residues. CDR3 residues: CASSPQSGISYEQYF. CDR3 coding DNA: TGTGCCAGCTCACCACAGAGCGGGATCTCCTACGAGCAGTACTTC.

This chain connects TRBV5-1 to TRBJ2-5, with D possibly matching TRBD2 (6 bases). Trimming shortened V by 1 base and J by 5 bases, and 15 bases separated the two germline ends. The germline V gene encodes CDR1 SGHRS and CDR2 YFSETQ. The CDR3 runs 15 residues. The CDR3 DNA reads TGCGCCAGCAGCTTGTCTGGGGGGTCTGGGGAGACCCAGTACTTC. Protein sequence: CASSLSGGSGETQYF.

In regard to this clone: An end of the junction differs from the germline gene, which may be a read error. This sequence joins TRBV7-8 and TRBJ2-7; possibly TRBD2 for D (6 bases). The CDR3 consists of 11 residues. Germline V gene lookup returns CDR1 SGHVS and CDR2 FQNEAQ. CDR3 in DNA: TGTGCCAGCAGCCCGGGACTCAGGGCACACTTC. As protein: CASSPGLRAHF.

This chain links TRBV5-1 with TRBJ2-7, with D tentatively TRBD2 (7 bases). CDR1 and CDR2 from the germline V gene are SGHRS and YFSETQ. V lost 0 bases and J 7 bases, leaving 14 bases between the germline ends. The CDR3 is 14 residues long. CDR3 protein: CASSLAAGAREQYF. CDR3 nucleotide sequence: TGCGCCAGCAGCTTGGCGGCGGGGGCAAGGGAGCAGTACTTC.

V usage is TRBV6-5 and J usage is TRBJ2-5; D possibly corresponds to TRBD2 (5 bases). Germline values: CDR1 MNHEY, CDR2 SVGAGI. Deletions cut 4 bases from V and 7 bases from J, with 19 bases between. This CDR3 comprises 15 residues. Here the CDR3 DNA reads TGTGCCAGCAGTTCCTCCGACTACCCGTGGGGGACCCAGTACTTC. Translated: CASSSSDYPWGTQYF.

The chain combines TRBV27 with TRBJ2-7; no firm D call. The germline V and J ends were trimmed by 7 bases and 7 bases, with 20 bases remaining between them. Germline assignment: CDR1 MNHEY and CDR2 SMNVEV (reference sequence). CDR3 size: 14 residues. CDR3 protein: CASTRRLISREQYF. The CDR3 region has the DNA TGTGCCAGCACTCGCAGGTTGATCAGTCGGGAGCAGTACTTC.

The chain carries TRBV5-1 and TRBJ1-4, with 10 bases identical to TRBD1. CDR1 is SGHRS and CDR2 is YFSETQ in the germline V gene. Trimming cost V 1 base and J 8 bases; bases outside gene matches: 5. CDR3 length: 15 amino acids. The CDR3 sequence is CASSLTGTGAEKLFF. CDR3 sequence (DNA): TGCGCCAGCAGCTTGACCGGGACAGGGGCAGAAAAACTGTTTTTT.